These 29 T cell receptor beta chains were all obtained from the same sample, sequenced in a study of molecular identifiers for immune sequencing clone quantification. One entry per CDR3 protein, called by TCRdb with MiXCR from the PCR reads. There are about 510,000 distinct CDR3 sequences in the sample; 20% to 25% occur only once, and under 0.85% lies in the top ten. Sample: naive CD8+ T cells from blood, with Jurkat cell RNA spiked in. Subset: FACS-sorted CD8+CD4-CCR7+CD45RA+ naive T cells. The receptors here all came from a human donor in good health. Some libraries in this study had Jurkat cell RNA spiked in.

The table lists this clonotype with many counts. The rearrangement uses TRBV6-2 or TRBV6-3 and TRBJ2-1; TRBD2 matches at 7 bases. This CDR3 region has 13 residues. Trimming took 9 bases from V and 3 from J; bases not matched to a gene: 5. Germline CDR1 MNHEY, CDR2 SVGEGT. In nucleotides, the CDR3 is TGTGCCAGTGCCGGGGGGTACTACAATGAGCAGTTCTTC. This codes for CASAGGYYNEQFF.

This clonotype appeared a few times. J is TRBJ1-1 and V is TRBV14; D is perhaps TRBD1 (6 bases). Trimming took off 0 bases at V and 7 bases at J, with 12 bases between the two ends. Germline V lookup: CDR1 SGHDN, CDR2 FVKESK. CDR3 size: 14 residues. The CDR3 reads CASSQDGGVSEAFF. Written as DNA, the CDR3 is TGTGCCAGCAGCCAAGACGGGGGCGTTAGTGAAGCTTTCTTT.

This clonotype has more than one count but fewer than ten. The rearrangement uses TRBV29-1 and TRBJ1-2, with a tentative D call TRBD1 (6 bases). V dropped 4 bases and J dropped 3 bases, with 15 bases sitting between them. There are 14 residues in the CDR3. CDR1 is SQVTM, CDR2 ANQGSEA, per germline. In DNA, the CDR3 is TGCAGCGTTGGGGGAGGGACACTCGACTATGGCTACACCTTC. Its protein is CSVGGGTLDYGYTF.

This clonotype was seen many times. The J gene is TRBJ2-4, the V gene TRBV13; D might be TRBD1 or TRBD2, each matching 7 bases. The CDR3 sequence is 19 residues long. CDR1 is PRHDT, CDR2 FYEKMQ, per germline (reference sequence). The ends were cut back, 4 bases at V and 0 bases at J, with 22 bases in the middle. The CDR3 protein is CASSSSGGGMPLAKNIQYF. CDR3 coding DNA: TGTGCCAGCAGCTCCTCAGGGGGAGGGATGCCCCTAGCCAAAAACATTCAGTACTTC.

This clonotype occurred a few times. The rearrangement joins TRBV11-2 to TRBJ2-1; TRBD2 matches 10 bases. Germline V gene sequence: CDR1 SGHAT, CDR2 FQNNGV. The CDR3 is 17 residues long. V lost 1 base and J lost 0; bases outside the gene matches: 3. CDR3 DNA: TGTGCCAGCAGCTTAGTTCTAGCGGGAGCCTCCTACAATGAGCAGTTCTTC. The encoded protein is CASSLVLAGASYNEQFF. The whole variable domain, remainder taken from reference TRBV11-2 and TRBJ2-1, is EAGVAQSPRYKIIEKRQSVAFWCNPISGHATLYWYQQILGQGPKLLIQFQNNGVVDDSQLPKDRFSAERLKGVDSTLKIQPAKLEDSAVYLCASSLVLAGASYNEQFFGPGTRLTVL.

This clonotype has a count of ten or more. The CDR3 DNA follows: TGTGCCAGCAGCCCACCTGGGGCCCACAAATTGGCTTTCTTT. The encoded protein is CASSPPGAHKLAFF. The chain links TRBV6-1 to TRBJ1-1, with a possible D match to TRBD1 (5 bases). This CDR3 is 14 amino acids long. Germline V gene lookup returns CDR1 MNHNS and CDR2 SASEGT. Trimming pared 6 bases from V and 11 bases from J, leaving 22 bases between.

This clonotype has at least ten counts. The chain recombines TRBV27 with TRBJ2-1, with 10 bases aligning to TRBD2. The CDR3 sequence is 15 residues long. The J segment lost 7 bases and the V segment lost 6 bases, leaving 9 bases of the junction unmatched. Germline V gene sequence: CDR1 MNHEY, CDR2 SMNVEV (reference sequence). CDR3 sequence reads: CASSLSLAGANEQFF. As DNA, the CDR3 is TGTGCCAGCAGCCTATCTCTAGCGGGGGCTAATGAGCAGTTCTTC.

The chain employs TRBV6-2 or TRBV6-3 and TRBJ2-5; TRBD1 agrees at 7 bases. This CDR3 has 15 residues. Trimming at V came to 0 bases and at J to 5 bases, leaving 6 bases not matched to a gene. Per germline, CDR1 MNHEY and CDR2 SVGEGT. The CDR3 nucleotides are TGTGCCAGCAGTTACTCCCAGACAGGGATGGAGACCCAGTACTTC. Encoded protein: CASSYSQTGMETQYF.

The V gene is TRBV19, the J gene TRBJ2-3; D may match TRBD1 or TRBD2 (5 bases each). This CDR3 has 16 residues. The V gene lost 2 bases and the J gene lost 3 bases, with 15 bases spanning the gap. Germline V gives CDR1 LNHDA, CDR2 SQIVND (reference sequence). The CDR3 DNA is TGTGCCAGTAGTATATCCAGCTCCTGGGGGACAGATACGCAGTATTTT. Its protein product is CASSISSSWGTDTQYF.

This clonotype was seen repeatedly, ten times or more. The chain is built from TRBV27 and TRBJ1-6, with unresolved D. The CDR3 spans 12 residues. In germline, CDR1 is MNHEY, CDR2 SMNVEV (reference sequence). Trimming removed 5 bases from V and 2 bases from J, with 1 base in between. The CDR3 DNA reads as TGTGCCAGCAGTACCTATAATTCACCCCTCCACTTT. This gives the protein CASSTYNSPLHF.

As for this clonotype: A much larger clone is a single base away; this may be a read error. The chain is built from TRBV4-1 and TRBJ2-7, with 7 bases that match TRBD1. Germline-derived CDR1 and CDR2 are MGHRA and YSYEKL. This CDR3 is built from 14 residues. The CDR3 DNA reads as TGCGCCAGCAGCCTCGACAGGGTCTCCTACGAGCGGTACTTC. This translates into CASSLDRVSYERYF.

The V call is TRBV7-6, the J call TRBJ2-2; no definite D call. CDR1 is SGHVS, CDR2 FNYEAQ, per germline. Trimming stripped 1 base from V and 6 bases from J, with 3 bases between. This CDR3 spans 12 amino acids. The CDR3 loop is CASSLEPGELFF. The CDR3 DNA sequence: TGTGCCAGCAGCTTAGAACCCGGGGAGCTGTTTTTT.

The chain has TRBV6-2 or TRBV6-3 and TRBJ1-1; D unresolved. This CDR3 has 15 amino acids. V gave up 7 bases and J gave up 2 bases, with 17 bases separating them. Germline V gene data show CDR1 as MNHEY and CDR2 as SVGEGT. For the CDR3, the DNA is TGTGCCAGCACCTTACACGGCGGGTACAACACTGAAGCTTTCTTT. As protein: CASTLHGGYNTEAFF.

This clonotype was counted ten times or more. CDR3 amino acids: CASSLVGQGNTEAFF. CDR3 DNA: TGTGCCAGCAGCTTAGTGGGACAGGGGAACACTGAAGCTTTCTTT. The chain carries TRBV7-9 and TRBJ1-1; the match to TRBD1 covers 9 bases. The CDR3 covers 15 residues. CDR1 SEHNR and CDR2 FQNEAQ come from the germline V gene (reference sequence). The ends lost 1 base at V and 1 base at J; junction bases unmatched: 1. The full variable domain, in which reference TRBV7-9 and TRBJ1-1 provide the parts outside the CDR3, is DTGVSQNPRHKITKRGQNVTFRCDPISEHNRLYWYRQTLGQGPEFLTYFQNEAQLEKSRLLSDRFSAERPKGSFSTLEIQRTEQGDSAMYLCASSLVGQGNTEAFFGQGTRLTVV.

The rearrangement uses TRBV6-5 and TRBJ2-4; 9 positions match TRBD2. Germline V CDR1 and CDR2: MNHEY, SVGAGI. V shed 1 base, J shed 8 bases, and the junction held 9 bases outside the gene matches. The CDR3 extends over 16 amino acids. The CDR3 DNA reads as TGTGCCAGCAGTTACTGGGTCAGCGGGGGGAAAGACATTCAGTACTTC. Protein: CASSYWVSGGKDIQYF.

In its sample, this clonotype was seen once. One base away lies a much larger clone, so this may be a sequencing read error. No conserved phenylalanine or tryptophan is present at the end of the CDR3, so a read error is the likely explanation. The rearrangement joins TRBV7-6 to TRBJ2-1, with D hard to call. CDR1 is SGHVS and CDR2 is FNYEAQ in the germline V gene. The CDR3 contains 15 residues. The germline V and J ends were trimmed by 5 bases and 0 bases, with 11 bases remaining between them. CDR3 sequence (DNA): TGTGCCAGCAGCGAGACCGTAAGCTCCTACAATGAGCAGTTCCTC. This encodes CASSETVSSYNEQFL.

The CDR3 loop reads CASSSQKGRSRETEKLFF. In DNA form, the CDR3 reads TGTGCCAGCAGCTCCCAAAAGGGCAGGAGTCGCGAGACGGAAAAACTGTTTTTT. The chain recombines TRBV7-9 with TRBJ1-4; no clear D gene. This CDR3 is 18 amino acids long. V was cut by 4 bases and J by 8 bases, with 26 bases left in between. The germline V gene encodes CDR1 SEHNR and CDR2 FQNEAQ (reference sequence).

CDR3 nucleotide sequence: TGTGCCAGCAGTTACCCGGACAGTTTGTCCTCCTACGAGCAGTACTTC. Protein: CASSYPDSLSSYEQYF. The chain joins TRBV6-5 to TRBJ2-7; D possibly corresponds to TRBD1 (6 bases). This CDR3 is 16 amino acids long. Between the trimmed V and J ends, which lost 2 bases and 0 bases, there was a span of 14 bases. CDR1 is MNHEY, CDR2 SVGAGI, per germline.

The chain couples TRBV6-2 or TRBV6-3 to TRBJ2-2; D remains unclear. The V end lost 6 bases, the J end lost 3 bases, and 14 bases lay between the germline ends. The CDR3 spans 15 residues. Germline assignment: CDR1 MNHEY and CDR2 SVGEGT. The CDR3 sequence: CASSLARYDTGELFF. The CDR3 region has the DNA TGTGCCAGCAGCCTGGCGCGATACGACACCGGGGAGCTGTTTTTT.

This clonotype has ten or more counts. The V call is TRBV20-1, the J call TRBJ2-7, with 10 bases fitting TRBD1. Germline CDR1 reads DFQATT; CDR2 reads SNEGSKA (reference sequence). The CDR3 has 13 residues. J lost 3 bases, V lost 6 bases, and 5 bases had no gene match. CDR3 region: CSAPGQGFYEQYF. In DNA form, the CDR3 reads TGCAGTGCCCCGGGACAGGGGTTCTACGAGCAGTACTTC.

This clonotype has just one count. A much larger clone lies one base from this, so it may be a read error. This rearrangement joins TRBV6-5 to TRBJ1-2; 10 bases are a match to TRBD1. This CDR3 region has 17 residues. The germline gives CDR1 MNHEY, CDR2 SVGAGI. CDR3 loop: CASSSIRSDRGDYGYAF. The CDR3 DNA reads TGTGCCAGCAGTTCGATTAGATCGGACAGGGGGGACTATGGCTACGCCTTC.

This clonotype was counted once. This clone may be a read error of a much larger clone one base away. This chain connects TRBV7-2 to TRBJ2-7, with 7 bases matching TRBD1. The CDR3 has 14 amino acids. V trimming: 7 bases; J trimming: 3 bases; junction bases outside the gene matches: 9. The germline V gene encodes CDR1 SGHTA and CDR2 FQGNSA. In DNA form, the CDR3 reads TGTGCCAGCAACTCTGCCGGGACAGTCTACGAGCAGTACTTC. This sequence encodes CASNSAGTVYEQYF.

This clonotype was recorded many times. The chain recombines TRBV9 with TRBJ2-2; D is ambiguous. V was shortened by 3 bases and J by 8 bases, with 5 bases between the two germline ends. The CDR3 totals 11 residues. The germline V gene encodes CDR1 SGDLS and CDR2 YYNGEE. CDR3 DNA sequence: TGTGCCAGCAGCGCCGCTGGGGAGCTGTTTTTT. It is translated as CASSAAGELFF.

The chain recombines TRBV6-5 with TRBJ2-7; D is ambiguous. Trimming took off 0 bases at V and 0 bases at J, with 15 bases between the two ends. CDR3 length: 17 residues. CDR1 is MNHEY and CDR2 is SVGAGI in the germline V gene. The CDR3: CASSYSTRDPSSYEQYF. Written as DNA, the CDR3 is TGTGCCAGCAGTTACTCGACTCGCGACCCGAGCTCCTACGAGCAGTACTTC.

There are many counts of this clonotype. The CDR3 sequence is CASYTPGQGHEQYF. The CDR3 region has the DNA TGTGCCAGCTACACCCCGGGACAGGGCCACGAGCAGTACTTC. The J gene is TRBJ2-7, the V gene TRBV6-6; 9 bases match TRBD1. The trim removed 8 bases at V and 5 bases at J, leaving 10 bases unmatched. Germline assignment: CDR1 MNHNY and CDR2 SVGAGI (reference sequence). This CDR3 region has 14 residues.

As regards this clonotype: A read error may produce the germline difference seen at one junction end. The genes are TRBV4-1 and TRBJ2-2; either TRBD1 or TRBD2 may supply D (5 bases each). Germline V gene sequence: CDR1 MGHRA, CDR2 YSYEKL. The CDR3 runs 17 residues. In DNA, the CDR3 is TGCGCCAGCAGCCAGGCCCCGGGGCTAGAGGACACCGAGGAGCTGTTTTTT. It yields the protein CASSQAPGLEDTEELFF.

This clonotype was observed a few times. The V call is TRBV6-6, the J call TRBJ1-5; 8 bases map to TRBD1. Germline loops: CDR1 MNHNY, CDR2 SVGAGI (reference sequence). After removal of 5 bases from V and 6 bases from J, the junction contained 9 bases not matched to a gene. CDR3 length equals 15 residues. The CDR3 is CASSPTGQGSQPQHF. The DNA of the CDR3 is TGTGCCAGCAGTCCTACAGGACAGGGTAGTCAGCCCCAGCATTTT.

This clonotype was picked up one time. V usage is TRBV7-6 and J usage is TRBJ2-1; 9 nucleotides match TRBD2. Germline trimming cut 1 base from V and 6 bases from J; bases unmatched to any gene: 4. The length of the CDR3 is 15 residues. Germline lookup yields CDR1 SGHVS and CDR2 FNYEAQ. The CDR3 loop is CASSLEGGGGNEQFF. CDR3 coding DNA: TGTGCCAGCAGCTTAGAGGGCGGGGGGGGCAATGAGCAGTTCTTC.

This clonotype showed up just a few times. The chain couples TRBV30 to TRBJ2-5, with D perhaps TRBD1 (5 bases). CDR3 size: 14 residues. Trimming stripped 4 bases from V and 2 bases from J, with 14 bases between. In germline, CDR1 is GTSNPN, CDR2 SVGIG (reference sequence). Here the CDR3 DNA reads TGTGCCTGGATGTCAGAAAGGACACAAGAGACCCAGTACTTC. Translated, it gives CAWMSERTQETQYF.